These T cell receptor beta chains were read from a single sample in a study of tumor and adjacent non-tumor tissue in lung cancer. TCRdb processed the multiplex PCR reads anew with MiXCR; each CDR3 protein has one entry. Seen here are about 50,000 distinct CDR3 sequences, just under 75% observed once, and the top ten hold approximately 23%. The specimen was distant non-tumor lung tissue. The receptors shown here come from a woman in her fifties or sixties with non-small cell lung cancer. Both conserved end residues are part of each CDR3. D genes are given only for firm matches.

CDR3aa: CASSRYTSRGSGTGELFF
j_gene: TRBJ2-2
v_gene: TRBV4-1
d_gene: .

CDR3aa: CVTSDPGQGRADRQYF
j_gene: TRBJ2-3
v_gene: TRBV24-1
d_gene: TRBD1

CDR3aa: CSVESGTVSSYNEQLF
j_gene: TRBJ2-1
v_gene: TRBV29-1
d_gene: .

CDR3aa: CASSSTGGTEVFF
j_gene: TRBJ1-1
v_gene: TRBV6-5
d_gene: TRBD1

CDR3aa: CASSTNNGERFF
j_gene: TRBJ2-2
v_gene: TRBV11-3
d_gene: .

CDR3aa: CASSERGQGAVAKSIQYF
j_gene: TRBJ2-4
v_gene: TRBV6-1
d_gene: TRBD1

CDR3aa: CAISENGGSGGVLFF
j_gene: TRBJ2-2
v_gene: TRBV10-3
d_gene: TRBD2

CDR3aa: CASSYSNSFFHGADPYNEQFF
j_gene: TRBJ2-1
v_gene: TRBV6-2/TRBV6-3
d_gene: .

CDR3aa: CASSYMGSTEAFF
j_gene: TRBJ1-1
v_gene: TRBV6-2/TRBV6-3
d_gene: .

CDR3aa: CASTRDRSYSYEQYF
j_gene: TRBJ2-7
v_gene: TRBV5-6
d_gene: TRBD1

CDR3aa: CSVGTGYEQYF
j_gene: TRBJ2-7
v_gene: TRBV29-1
d_gene: .

CDR3aa: CISNSFGHTEAFF
j_gene: TRBJ1-1
v_gene: TRBV6-5
d_gene: .

CDR3aa: CASNRGFAASSYNEQFF
j_gene: TRBJ2-1
v_gene: TRBV11-1
d_gene: .

CDR3aa: CVSSRDARVTNEKLFF
j_gene: TRBJ1-4
v_gene: TRBV4-3
d_gene: .

CDR3aa: CSATTAMNTEAFF
j_gene: TRBJ1-1
v_gene: TRBV29-1
d_gene: .

CDR3aa: CASSLLYGDRAGDTQYF
j_gene: TRBJ2-3
v_gene: TRBV4-3
d_gene: .

CDR3aa: CASSPSTGIYEQYF
j_gene: TRBJ2-7
v_gene: TRBV4-3
d_gene: TRBD1

CDR3aa: CSAQGHLSEDYEQYF
j_gene: TRBJ2-7
v_gene: TRBV29-1
d_gene: .

CDR3aa: CASNLLTGRYEQYF
j_gene: TRBJ2-7
v_gene: TRBV11-2
d_gene: .

CDR3aa: CATNEGPRGRNMKGKLFF
j_gene: TRBJ1-4
v_gene: TRBV24-1
d_gene: .

CDR3aa: CASRADRGLSGANILTF
j_gene: TRBJ2-6
v_gene: TRBV28
d_gene: TRBD1

CDR3aa: CASSTGIGNGYTF
j_gene: TRBJ1-2
v_gene: TRBV14
d_gene: .

CDR3aa: CAGSSSWGEMDGVSEAFF
j_gene: TRBJ1-1
v_gene: TRBV7-8
d_gene: .

CDR3aa: CSARAPGLVGEQYF
j_gene: TRBJ2-7
v_gene: TRBV20-1
d_gene: TRBD2

CDR3aa: CTSSLGLTNSPLHF
j_gene: TRBJ1-6
v_gene: TRBV7-3
d_gene: .

CDR3aa: CSVVSSGANLLTF
j_gene: TRBJ2-6
v_gene: TRBV29-1
d_gene: .

CDR3aa: CASSNHKGETSVANVLSF
j_gene: TRBJ2-6
v_gene: TRBV6-2/TRBV6-3
d_gene: .

CDR3aa: CASSAQEEKETQYF
j_gene: TRBJ2-5
v_gene: TRBV6-5
d_gene: .

CDR3aa: CASNPGARNTEAFF
j_gene: TRBJ1-1
v_gene: TRBV19
d_gene: .

CDR3aa: CTSSQGQGNHQPQHF
j_gene: TRBJ1-5
v_gene: TRBV4-1
d_gene: TRBD1

CDR3aa: CSVRTGVYGYTF
j_gene: TRBJ1-2
v_gene: TRBV20-1
d_gene: TRBD1

CDR3aa: CASSRGTEDEQFF
j_gene: TRBJ2-1
v_gene: TRBV12-3/TRBV12-4
d_gene: TRBD1

CDR3aa: CASSYEFIFKKYF
j_gene: TRBJ2-4
v_gene: TRBV6-2/TRBV6-3
d_gene: .

CDR3aa: CASSSTPPSRYYNEQFF
j_gene: TRBJ2-1
v_gene: TRBV7-8
d_gene: .

CDR3aa: CVSSFEGETQYF
j_gene: TRBJ2-5
v_gene: TRBV6-2/TRBV6-3
d_gene: .